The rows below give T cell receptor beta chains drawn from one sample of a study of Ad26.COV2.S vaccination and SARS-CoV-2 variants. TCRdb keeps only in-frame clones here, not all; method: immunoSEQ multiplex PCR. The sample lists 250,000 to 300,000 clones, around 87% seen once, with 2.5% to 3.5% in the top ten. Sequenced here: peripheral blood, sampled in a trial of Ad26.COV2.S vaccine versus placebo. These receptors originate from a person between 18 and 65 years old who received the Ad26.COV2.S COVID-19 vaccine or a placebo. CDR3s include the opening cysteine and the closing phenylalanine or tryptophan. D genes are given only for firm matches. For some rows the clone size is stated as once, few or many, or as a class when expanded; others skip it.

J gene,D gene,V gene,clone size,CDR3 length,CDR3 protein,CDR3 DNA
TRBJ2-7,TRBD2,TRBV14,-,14,CQTPSGRPPYEQYF,TGTCAAACCCCTAGCGGGAGGCCTCCTTACGAGCAGTACTTC
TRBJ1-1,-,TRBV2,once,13,CASIRAENTEAFF,TGTGCCAGCATACGGGCCGAGAACACTGAAGCTTTCTTT
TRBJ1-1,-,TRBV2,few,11,CASSGQTEAFF,TGTGCCAGCAGTGGACAGACTGAAGCTTTCTTT
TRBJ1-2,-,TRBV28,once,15,CRGLMDRSKNYGYTF,TGCCGGGGGCTTATGGACAGATCCAAAAACTATGGCTACACCTTC
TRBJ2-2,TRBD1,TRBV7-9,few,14,CASSRTGDTGELFF,TGTGCCAGCAGCAGGACAGGGGATACCGGGGAGCTGTTTTTT
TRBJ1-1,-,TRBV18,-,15,CASSLEWGLDTEAFF,TGTGCCAGCTCACTAGAGTGGGGGCTGGACACTGAAGCTTTCTTT
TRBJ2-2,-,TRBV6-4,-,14,CASSEGEATGELFF,TGTGCCAGCAGTGAGGGAGAGGCCACCGGGGAGCTGTTTTTT
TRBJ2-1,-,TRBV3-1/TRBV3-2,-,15,CASSPYGAGYNEQFF,TGTGCCAGCAGCCCGTATGGAGCCGGCTACAATGAGCAGTTCTTC
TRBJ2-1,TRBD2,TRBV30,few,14,CAWYRGRVNNEQFF,TGTGCCTGGTATCGCGGGAGGGTAAACAATGAGCAGTTCTTC
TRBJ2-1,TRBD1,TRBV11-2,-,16,CASSLTPGQMGNEQFF,TGTGCCAGCAGCTTGACGCCGGGACAGATGGGCAATGAGCAGTTCTTC
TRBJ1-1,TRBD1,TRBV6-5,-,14,CASRSRGMNTEAFF,TGTGCCAGTAGATCCAGGGGGATGAACACTGAAGCTTTCTTT
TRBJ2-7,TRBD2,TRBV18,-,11,CASSRGGEQYF,TGTGCCAGCTCCCGGGGGGGCGAGCAGTACTTC
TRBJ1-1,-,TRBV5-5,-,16,CASSRHVEELGAEAFF,TGTGCCAGCAGCCGGCATGTGGAGGAACTGGGGGCTGAAGCTTTCTTT
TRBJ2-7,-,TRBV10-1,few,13,CASSESTRVGQYF,TGCGCCAGCAGTGAGTCGACTAGAGTCGGGCAGTACTTC
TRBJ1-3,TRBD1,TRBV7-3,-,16,CASSSTRGVFGNTIYF,TGTGCCAGCAGCTCTACCAGGGGGGTTTTCGGAAACACCATATATTTT
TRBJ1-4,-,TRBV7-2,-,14,CASSLVTGREKLFF,TGTGCCAGCAGCCTCGTGACGGGAAGGGAAAAACTGTTTTTT
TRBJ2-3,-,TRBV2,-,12,CASSSSTDTQYF,TGTGCCAGCAGTTCTAGCACAGATACGCAGTATTTT
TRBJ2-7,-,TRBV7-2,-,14,CASSLVLGTYEQYF,TGTGCCAGCAGCTTAGTTCTGGGAACCTACGAGCAGTACTTC
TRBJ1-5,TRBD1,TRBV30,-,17,CAWSDPGQGTLYQPQHF,TGTGCCTGGAGCGATCCGGGACAGGGTACCCTGTATCAGCCCCAGCATTTT
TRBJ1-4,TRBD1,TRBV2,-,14,CASTSEGAIEKLFF,TGTGCCAGCACCTCAGAGGGGGCCATCGAAAAACTGTTTTTT
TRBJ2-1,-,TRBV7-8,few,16,CASSLEGAAGYNEQFF,TGTGCCAGCAGCTTAGAGGGGGCAGCGGGATACAATGAGCAGTTCTTC
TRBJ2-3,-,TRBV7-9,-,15,CASSPPLTSTDTQYF,TGTGCCAGCAGCCCGCCCCTCACTAGCACAGATACGCAGTATTTT
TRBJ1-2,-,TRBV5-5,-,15,CASSRRQEGSYGYTF,TGTGCCAGCAGCCGTAGACAGGAGGGGAGCTATGGCTACACCTTC
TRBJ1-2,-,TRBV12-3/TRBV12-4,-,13,CASSLLINYGYTF,TGTGCCAGCAGTTTACTGATTAACTATGGCTACACCTTC
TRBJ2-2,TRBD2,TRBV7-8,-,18,CASSPSIIERENPGELFF,TGTGCCAGCAGCCCATCTATTATAGAGCGGGAGAATCCTGGGGAGCTGTTTTTT
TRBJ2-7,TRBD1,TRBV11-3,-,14,CASSFGQGDYEQYF,TGTGCCAGCAGCTTCGGACAGGGGGACTACGAGCAGTACTTC
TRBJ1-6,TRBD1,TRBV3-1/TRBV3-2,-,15,CASSQGDRGTGPLHF,TGTGCCAGCAGCCAAGGGGACAGGGGGACGGGTCCCCTCCACTTT
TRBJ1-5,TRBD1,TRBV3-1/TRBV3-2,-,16,CASSQEGAGGYQPQHF,TGTGCCAGCAGCCAAGAGGGCGCAGGGGGCTATCAGCCCCAGCATTTT
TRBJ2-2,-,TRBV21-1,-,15,CATTPGGAYTGELFF,TGTGCCACCACACCGGGGGGGGCGTATACCGGGGAGCTGTTTTTT
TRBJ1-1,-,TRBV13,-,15,CASSFYSFANTEAFF,TGTGCCAGCAGCTTTTATTCGTTCGCGAACACTGAAGCTTTCTTT
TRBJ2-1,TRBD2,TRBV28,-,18,CASSLLLAGGHKGNEQFF,TGTGCCAGCAGTTTGCTACTAGCGGGGGGGCATAAGGGGAATGAGCAGTTCTTC
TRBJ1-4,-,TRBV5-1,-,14,CASSLGQGLEKLFF,TGCGCCAGCAGCTTGGGGCAGGGACTCGAAAAACTGTTTTTT
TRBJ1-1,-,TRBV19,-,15,CASSLRGGVNTEAFF,TGTGCCAGTAGTTTGAGGGGAGGGGTGAACACTGAAGCTTTCTTT
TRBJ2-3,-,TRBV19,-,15,CASSTRVGGTDTQYF,TGTGCCAGTAGTACCAGGGTTGGGGGCACAGATACGCAGTATTTT
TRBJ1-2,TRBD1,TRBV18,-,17,CASSPGGTGDANYGYTF,TGTGCCAGCTCACCTGGTGGGACAGGGGACGCTAACTATGGCTACACCTTC
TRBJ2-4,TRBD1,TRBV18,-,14,CASSPGTGENIQYF,TGTGCCAGCTCACCAGGGACAGGGGAAAACATTCAGTACTTC
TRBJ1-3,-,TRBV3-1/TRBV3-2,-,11,CASSPGNTIYF,TGTGCCAGCAGCCCTGGAAACACCATATATTTT
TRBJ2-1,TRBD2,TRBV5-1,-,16,CASSGPGLEEHNEQFF,TGCGCCAGCAGCGGGCCGGGACTAGAGGAACACAATGAGCAGTTCTTC
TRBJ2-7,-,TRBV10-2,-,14,CASSKNLPSHEQYF,TGCGCCAGCAGCAAAAATTTGCCTTCCCACGAGCAGTACTTC
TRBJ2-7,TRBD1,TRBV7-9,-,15,CASSVSGTGSYEQYF,TGTGCCAGCAGCGTATCCGGGACAGGGTCCTACGAGCAGTACTTC
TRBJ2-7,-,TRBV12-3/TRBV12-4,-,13,CASSFFSSGEQYF,TGTGCCAGCAGTTTTTTTAGCTCCGGCGAGCAGTACTTC
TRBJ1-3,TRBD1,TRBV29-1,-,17,CSVEDLYDRVCGNTIYF,TGCAGCGTTGAAGATCTGTATGACAGGGTGTGCGGAAACACCATATATTTT
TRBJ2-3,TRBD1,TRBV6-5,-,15,CASSSEQGARDTQYF,TGTGCCAGCAGCTCTGAACAGGGGGCCAGAGATACGCAGTATTTT
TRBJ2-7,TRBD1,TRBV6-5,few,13,CASRPGQVYEQYF,TGTGCCAGCAGACCCGGACAGGTCTACGAGCAGTACTTC
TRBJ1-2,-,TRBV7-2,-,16,CASSLVGGSANYGYTF,TGTGCCAGCAGCTTGGTGGGAGGGTCAGCTAACTATGGCTACACCTTC
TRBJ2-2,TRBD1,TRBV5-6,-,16,CASSNLGTGGTGELFF,TGTGCCAGCAGCAACCTCGGGACAGGGGGGACCGGGGAGCTGTTTTTT
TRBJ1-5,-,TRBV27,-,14,CASRESTGLQPQHF,TGTGCCAGCAGGGAATCAACAGGGTTGCAGCCCCAGCATTTT
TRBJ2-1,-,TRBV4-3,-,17,CASSHPFAKGSYNEQFF,TGCGCCAGCAGCCATCCCTTCGCTAAGGGATCCTACAATGAGCAGTTCTTC